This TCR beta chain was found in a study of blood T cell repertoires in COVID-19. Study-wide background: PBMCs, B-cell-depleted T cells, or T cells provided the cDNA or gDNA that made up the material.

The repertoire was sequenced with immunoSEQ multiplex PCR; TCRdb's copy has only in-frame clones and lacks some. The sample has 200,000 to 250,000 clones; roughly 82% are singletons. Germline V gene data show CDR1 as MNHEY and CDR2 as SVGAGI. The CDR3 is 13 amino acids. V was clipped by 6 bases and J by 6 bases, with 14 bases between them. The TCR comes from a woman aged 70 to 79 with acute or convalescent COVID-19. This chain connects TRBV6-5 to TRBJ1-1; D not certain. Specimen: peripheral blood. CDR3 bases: TGTGCCAGCAGCCTTTTAGCCGGGGCTGAAGCTTTCTTT. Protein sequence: CASSLLAGAEAFF.